This T cell receptor beta chain was captured in a study of CD8 T cells in ankylosing spondylitis. General study points: There was a TCR beta motif, made of several highly homologous variants, that appeared characteristic of ankylosing spondylitis blood. Some of these motif variants have turned up before, in reports on reactive arthritis synovial fluid and blood. Clones linked to the disease showed a CD8+ phenotype. They occurred at relatively low frequencies in peripheral blood.

This clonotype was found a few times. What it binds is not known. TCRdb reprocessed the 5' RACE reads via MiXCR and lists one record per CDR3 protein. In the table there are around 130,000 distinct CDR3 sequences, around 9% of which are singletons. Per germline, CDR1 SEHNR and CDR2 FQNEAQ (reference sequence). The CDR3 has 13 amino acids. The V and J ends lost 6 bases and 2 bases respectively, with 11 bases between them. Sample: blood, either unsorted or a sorted T cell fraction (not recorded which). This receptor was obtained from a male donor with ankylosing spondylitis or in good health (not recorded which). This sequence joins TRBV7-9 and TRBJ2-7; D call uncertain. The CDR3 loop is CASSEDPPYEQYF. The CDR3 region has the DNA TGTGCCAGCAGTGAGGACCCACCCTACGAGCAGTACTTC. Supplemented by reference TRBV7-9 and TRBJ2-7, the full variable domain reads DTGVSQNPRHKITKRGQNVTFRCDPISEHNRLYWYRQTLGQGPEFLTYFQNEAQLEKSRLLSDRFSAERPKGSFSTLEIQRTEQGDSAMYLCASSEDPPYEQYFGPGTRLTVT.